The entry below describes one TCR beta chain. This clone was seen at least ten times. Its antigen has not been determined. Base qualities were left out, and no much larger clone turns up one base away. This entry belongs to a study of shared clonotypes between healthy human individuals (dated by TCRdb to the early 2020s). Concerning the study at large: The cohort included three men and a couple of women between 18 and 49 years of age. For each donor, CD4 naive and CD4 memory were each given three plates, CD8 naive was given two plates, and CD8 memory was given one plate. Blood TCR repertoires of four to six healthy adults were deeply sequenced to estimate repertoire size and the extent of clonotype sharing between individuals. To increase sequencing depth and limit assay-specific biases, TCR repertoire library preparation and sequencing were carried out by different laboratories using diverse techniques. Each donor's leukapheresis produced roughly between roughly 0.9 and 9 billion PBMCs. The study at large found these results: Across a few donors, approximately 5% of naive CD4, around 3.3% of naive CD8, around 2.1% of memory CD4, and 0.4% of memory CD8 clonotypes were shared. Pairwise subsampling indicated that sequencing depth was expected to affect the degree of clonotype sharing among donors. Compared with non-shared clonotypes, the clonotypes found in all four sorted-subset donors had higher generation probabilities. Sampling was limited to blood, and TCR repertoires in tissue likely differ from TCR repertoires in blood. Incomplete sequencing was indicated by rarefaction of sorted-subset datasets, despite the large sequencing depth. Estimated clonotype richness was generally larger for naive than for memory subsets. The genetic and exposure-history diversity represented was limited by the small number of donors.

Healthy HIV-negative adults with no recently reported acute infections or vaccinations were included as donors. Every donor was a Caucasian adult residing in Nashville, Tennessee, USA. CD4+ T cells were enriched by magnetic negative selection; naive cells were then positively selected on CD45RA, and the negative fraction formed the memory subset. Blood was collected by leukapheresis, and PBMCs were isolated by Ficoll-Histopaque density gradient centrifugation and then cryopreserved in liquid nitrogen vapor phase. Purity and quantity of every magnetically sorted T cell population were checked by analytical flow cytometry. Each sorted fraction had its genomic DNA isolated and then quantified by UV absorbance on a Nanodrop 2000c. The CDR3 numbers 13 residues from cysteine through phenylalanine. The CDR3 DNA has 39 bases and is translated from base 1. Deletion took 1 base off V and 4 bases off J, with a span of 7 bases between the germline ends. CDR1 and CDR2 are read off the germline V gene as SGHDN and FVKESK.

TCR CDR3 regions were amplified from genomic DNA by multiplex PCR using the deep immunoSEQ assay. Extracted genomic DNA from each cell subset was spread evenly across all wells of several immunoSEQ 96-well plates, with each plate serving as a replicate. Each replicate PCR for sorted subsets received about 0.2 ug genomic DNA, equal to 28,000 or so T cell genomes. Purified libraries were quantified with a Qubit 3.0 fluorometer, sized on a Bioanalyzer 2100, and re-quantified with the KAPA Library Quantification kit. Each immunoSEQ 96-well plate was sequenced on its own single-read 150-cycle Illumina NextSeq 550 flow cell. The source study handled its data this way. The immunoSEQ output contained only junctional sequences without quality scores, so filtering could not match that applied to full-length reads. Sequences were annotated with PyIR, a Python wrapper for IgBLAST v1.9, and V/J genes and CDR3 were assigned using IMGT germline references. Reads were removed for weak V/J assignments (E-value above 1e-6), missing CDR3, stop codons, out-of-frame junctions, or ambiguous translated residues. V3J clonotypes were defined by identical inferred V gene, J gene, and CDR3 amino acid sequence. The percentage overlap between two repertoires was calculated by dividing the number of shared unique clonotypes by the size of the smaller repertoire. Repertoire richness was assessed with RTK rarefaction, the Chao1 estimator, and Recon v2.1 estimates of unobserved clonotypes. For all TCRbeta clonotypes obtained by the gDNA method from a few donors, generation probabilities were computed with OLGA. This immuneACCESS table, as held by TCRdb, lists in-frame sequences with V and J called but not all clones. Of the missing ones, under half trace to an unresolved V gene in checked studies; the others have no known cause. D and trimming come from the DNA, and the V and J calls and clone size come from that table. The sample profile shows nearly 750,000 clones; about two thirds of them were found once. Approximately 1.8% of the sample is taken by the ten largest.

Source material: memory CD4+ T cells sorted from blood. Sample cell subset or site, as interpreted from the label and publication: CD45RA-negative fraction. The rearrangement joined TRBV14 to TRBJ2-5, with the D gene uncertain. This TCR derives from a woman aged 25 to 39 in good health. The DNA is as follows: TGTGCCAGCAGCCAAGTTGTGGGAGAGACCCAGTACTTC. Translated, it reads CASSQVVGETQYF.